This passage covers 8 T cell receptor beta chains from one sample sequenced in a study of T-cell memory formation after mild COVID-19. In TCRdb, the 5' RACE reads were re-called with MiXCR into one record per CDR3 protein. The profile shows fewer than 600,000 distinct CDR3 sequences, 20% to 25% of them singletons. The sequenced material came from PBMCs or a T cell subset sorted from them (not recorded which). These receptors came from an adult woman who had mild COVID-19 (a few samples of this study predate the infection). Cell type and time point are not known.

The V call is TRBV20-1, the J call TRBJ2-1; TRBD2 matches 9 bases. This CDR3 has 13 amino acids. The trim removed 2 bases at V and 9 bases at J, leaving 5 bases unmatched. Germline loops: CDR1 DFQATT, CDR2 SNEGSKA (reference sequence). CDR3 nucleotides: TGCAGTGCTAGAACTCTAGCGGGGATTGAGCAGTTCTTC. The encoded protein is CSARTLAGIEQFF.

Only a few counts were recorded for this clonotype. The chain combines TRBV7-9 with TRBJ2-7; TRBD1 aligns across 7 bases. This CDR3 comprises 16 residues. The V and J ends lost 8 bases and 4 bases, in that order; junction bases with no gene match: 17. Looked up from germline, CDR1 is SEHNR and CDR2 is FQNEAQ (reference sequence). The DNA for the CDR3 is TGTGCCAGCTCCCCCCCTAGGGGGCGCGGGTTATACGAGCAGTACTTC. Translated, it gives CASSPPRGRGLYEQYF.

The chain is built from TRBV24-1 and TRBJ2-3; D remains ambiguous. Germline CDR1 KGHDR, CDR2 SFDVKD. The CDR3 has 15 residues. V lost 3 bases to trimming and J lost 2 bases, with 11 bases between them. This CDR3 is CATSDGRGITDTQYF. In DNA form, the CDR3 reads TGTGCCACCAGTGATGGGCGCGGCATCACAGATACGCAGTATTTT.

In its sample, this clonotype was seen a few times. The rearrangement joins TRBV6-5 to TRBJ2-3, with TRBD2 as a possible D gene (6 bases). Germline CDR1 reads MNHEY; CDR2 reads SVGAGI. Trimming left V 6 bases short and J 3 bases short, with 16 bases between. This CDR3 has 15 residues. CDR3 sequence reads: CASSYRGFPTDTQYF. CDR3 sequence (DNA): TGTGCCAGCAGCTACCGGGGGTTCCCTACAGATACGCAGTATTTT.

This clonotype was seen only a few times. The chain recombines TRBV12-3 or TRBV12-4 with TRBJ2-3, with D perhaps matching TRBD2 (5 bases). This CDR3 has 14 residues. V lost 5 bases, J lost 5 bases, and 14 bases lay in between. The CDR3 nucleotides read TGTGCCAGCAGTCGAACCTGGGAGAGAGATACGCAGTATTTT. It specifies CASSRTWERDTQYF.

The CDR3: CASSPGAGFTDTQYF. DNA of the CDR3: TGTGCCAGCAGTCCAGGCGCGGGGTTCACAGATACGCAGTATTTT. The V and J genes are TRBV25-1 and TRBJ2-3; D perhaps matches TRBD2 (6 bases). Germline CDR1 MGHDK, CDR2 SYGVNS. The V end lost 5 bases, the J end lost 2 bases, and 14 bases lay between the germline ends. The CDR3 consists of 15 residues.

V gene TRBV20-1 combines with J gene TRBJ2-1; 9 nucleotides match TRBD1. The germline CDR1 and CDR2 sequences are DFQATT and SNEGSKA (reference sequence). V lost 7 bases to trimming and J lost 6 bases; unmatched junction nucleotides: 7. This CDR3 has 13 amino acids. Written as DNA, the CDR3 is TGCAGTGAAGGGGACAGGGTGGGCAATGAGCAGTTCTTC. Translated: CSEGDRVGNEQFF.

The chain joins TRBV2 to TRBJ2-5, with D maybe TRBD2 (6 bases). The CDR3 consists of 15 residues. Germline values: CDR1 SNHLY, CDR2 FYNNEI. The V gene lost 3 bases and the J gene lost 5 bases, with 16 bases spanning the gap. Here the CDR3 reads CASSDLEGEAETQYF. The DNA of the CDR3 is TGTGCCAGCAGTGACTTGGAAGGGGAGGCGGAGACCCAGTACTTC.